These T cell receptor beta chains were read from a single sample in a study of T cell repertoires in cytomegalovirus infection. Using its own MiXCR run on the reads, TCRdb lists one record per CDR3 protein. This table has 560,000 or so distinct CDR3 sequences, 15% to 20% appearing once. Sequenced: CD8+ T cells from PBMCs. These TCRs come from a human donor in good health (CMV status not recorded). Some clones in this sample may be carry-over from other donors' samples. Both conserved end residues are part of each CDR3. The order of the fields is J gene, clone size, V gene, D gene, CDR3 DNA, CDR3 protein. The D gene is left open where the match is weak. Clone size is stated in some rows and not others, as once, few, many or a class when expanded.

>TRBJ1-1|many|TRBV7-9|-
TGTGCCAGCTATCGGGGGCCAGGTACTGAAGCTTTCTTT
CASYRGPGTEAFF
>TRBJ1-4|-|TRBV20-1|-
TGCAGTGCTAGAGGGAAGTTGGGGAATGAAAAACTGTTTTTT
CSARGKLGNEKLFF
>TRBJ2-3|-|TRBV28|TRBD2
TGTGCCAGCAGTTACCCGACTAGCGGGGGCACAGATACGCAGTATTTT
CASSYPTSGGTDTQYF
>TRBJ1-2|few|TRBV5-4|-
TGTGCCAGCAGCTGGCTCGGTGGCTACACCTTC
CASSWLGGYTF
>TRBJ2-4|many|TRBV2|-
TGTGCCAGCAGTGACGGAATAGGCCAAAACATTCAGTACTTC
CASSDGIGQNIQYF
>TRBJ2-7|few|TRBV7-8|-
TGTGCCAGCAGCTCCTTGGGACCGTCCTACGAGCAGTACTTC
CASSSLGPSYEQYF
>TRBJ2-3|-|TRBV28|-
TGTGCCAGCAGCCTCCCCCCAAGGACAGATACGCAGTATTTT
CASSLPPRTDTQYF
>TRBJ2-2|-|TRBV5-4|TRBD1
TGTGCCAGCAGCTTGGCTGCAGGGGGCAAACCCGGGGAGCTGTTTTTT
CASSLAAGGKPGELFF
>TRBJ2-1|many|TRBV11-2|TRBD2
TGTGCCAGCAGCTATGCGGGGGGGCCTTACAATGAGCAGTTCTTC
CASSYAGGPYNEQFF
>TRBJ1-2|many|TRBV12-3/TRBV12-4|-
TGTGCCAGCACCTCGTTAATAGGGGTTAACTATGGCTACACCTTC
CASTSLIGVNYGYTF
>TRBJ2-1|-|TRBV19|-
TGTGCCAGTAATCAACGGGGCCGGAGCGACAATGAGCAGTTCTTC
CASNQRGRSDNEQFF
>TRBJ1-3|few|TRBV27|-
TGTGCCAGCAGTCCTCTCAACAGGGGAAACACCATATATTTT
CASSPLNRGNTIYF
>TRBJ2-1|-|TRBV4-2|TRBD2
TGTGCCAGCAGCCGCCGGACTAGCGAATCCGGTGATGAGCAGTTCTTC
CASSRRTSESGDEQFF
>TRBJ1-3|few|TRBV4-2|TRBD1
TGTGCCAGCAGCCAAGAATCGGCTGACAGGGAGTATGGAAACACCATATATTTT
CASSQESADREYGNTIYF
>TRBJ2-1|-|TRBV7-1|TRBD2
TGTGCTAGCAGCTTACTAGCGCTGAGCTACTACAATGATCAGTTCTTC
CASSLLALSYYNDQFF
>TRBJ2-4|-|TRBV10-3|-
TGTGCCATCAGTGACTCGCAGGAAAACATTCAGTACTTC
CAISDSQENIQYF
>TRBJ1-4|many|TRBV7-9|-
TGTGCCAGCAGCCCGCACAGGGAGAAACTGTTTTTT
CASSPHREKLFF
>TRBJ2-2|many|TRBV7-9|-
TGTGCCAGCAGCTCACCTCACAATTCCAGGGAGCTGTTTTTT
CASSSPHNSRELFF
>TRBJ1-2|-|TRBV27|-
TGTGCCAGCAGTTCGGCAGGAGTTGGCTATGGCTACACCTTC
CASSSAGVGYGYTF
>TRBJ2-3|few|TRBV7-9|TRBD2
TGTGCCAGCAGCTTAGGGGGACTAGCGGGACTCACAGATACGCAGTATTTT
CASSLGGLAGLTDTQYF
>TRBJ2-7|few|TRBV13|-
TGTGCCAGCAGCTTTGGTCAGAAGTTCTACGAGCAGTACTTC
CASSFGQKFYEQYF
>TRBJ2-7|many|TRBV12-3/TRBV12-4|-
TGTGCCAGCAGATCCCTCGGGGTATCAGAGCAGTACTTC
CASRSLGVSEQYF
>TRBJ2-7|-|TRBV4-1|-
TGCGCCAGCAGCACCCATTTGGACCCCTCGGGTCTCTACGAGCAGTACTTC
CASSTHLDPSGLYEQYF
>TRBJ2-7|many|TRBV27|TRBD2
TGTGCCAGCAGTTCTAGGAATGGGACTAGCGGATCTAAAAGATACGAGCAGTACTTC
CASSSRNGTSGSKRYEQYF
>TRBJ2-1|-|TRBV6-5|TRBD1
TGTGCCAGCAGTCCGGGACAGGGATTTTACAATGAGCAGTTCTTC
CASSPGQGFYNEQFF
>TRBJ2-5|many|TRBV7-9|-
TGTGCCAGCAGCGGCCGTAGGACTACTAAAGAGACCCAGTACTTC
CASSGRRTTKETQYF
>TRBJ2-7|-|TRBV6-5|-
TGTGCCAGCAGTTCCTCCTCTCGACCCCCTGGGCTCTACGAGCAGTACTTC
CASSSSSRPPGLYEQYF
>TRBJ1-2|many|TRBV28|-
TGTGCCAGCAGTTCTACCTACCGGGCCGCCAAGGGCTACACCTTC
CASSSTYRAAKGYTF